These 22 T cell receptor beta chains were all obtained from the same sample, sequenced in a study of T cell responses to AZD1222 COVID-19 vaccine. The repertoire was sequenced with immunoSEQ multiplex PCR; TCRdb's copy has only in-frame clones and lacks some. The repertoire holds approximately 150,000 clones, with over 90% as singletons. Sequenced material: peripheral blood, taken on day 0 of AZD1222 vaccination. These receptors were obtained from an adult in good health.

This clone was detected only a few times. The CDR3 sequence: CASSFSNYGYTF. The CDR3, as DNA: TGTGCCAGCAGTTTCAGTAACTATGGCTACACCTTC. The chain joins TRBV6-5 to TRBJ1-2; D gene ambiguous. CDR1 MNHEY and CDR2 SVGAGI come from the germline V gene. This CDR3 contains 12 residues. Trimming pared 4 bases from V and 1 base from J, leaving 4 bases between.

The V gene is TRBV12-3 or TRBV12-4, the J gene TRBJ1-3, with D hard to call. This CDR3 is built from 12 residues. V dropped 3 bases and J dropped 0 bases, with 0 bases sitting between them. CDR3: CASSFSGNTIYF. The CDR3 nucleotides are TGTGCCAGCAGTTTCTCTGGAAACACCATATATTTT.

The V gene is TRBV4-1, the J gene TRBJ1-6, with 8 bases lining up with TRBD1. J gave up 4 bases and V 8 bases, and 4 bases lay outside the gene matches. This CDR3 contains 14 residues. The germline CDR1 and CDR2 sequences are MGHRA and YSYEKL. The CDR3 protein is CASQDRAYNSPLHF. CDR3 nucleotides: TGCGCCAGCCAGGACAGGGCATATAATTCACCCCTCCACTTT.

The chain employs TRBV5-4 and TRBJ2-3; D gene uncertain. There are 12 residues in the CDR3. Trimming removed 1 base from V and 10 bases from J, with 10 bases in between. CDR1 and CDR2 (germline): SGHNT, YYREEE (reference sequence). The CDR3 DNA reads as TGTGCCAGCAGCTTGTTCGGAGAGCCGCAGTATTTT. Residues: CASSLFGEPQYF.

The V call is TRBV27, the J call TRBJ1-2; 7 nucleotides match TRBD1. The V gene end was trimmed by 4 bases and the J gene end by 3 bases; junction bases not matched to a gene: 5. The germline V gene encodes CDR1 MNHEY and CDR2 SMNVEV (reference sequence). This CDR3 region has 14 residues. CDR3 amino acids: CASSSTGTDYGYTF. The CDR3 nucleotides read TGTGCCAGCAGTTCGACAGGGACCGACTATGGCTACACCTTC.

The chain links TRBV4-1 to TRBJ2-1; D gene unclear. Trimming pared 4 bases from V and 0 bases from J, leaving 16 bases between. The germline V gene has CDR1 MGHRA and CDR2 YSYEKL. This CDR3 is built from 17 residues. The CDR3 nucleotides are TGCGCCAGCAGCCCGCTGGAGTCGGCGAGCTCCTACAATGAGCAGTTCTTC. It is translated as CASSPLESASSYNEQFF.

V usage is TRBV6-5 and J usage is TRBJ1-3; no definite D call. The V gene lost 8 bases and the J gene lost 2 bases, with 10 bases spanning the gap. Germline V lookup: CDR1 MNHEY, CDR2 SVGAGI. The CDR3 sequence is 13 residues long. Written as DNA, the CDR3 is TGTGCCAGCGCACTAGACCCTGGAAACACCATATATTTT. It codes for CASALDPGNTIYF.

This clone was found once. The V call is TRBV28, the J call TRBJ1-5, with D possibly TRBD1 on 5 matching bases. CDR1 is MDHEN and CDR2 is SYDVKM in the germline V gene. The length of the CDR3 is 15 residues. V was clipped by 1 base and J by 0 bases, with 7 bases between them. CDR3 sequence reads: CASSLYGGSNQPQHF. In DNA, the CDR3 is TGTGCCAGCAGTTTATATGGGGGTAGCAATCAGCCCCAGCATTTT. The full variable domain, completed using reference TRBV28 and TRBJ1-5, is DVKVTQSSRYLVKRTGEKVFLECVQDMDHENMFWYRQDPGLGLRLIYFSYDVKMKEKGDIPEGYSVSREKKERFSLILESASTNQTSMYLCASSLYGGSNQPQHFGDGTRLSIL.

This sequence joins TRBV4-1 and TRBJ2-5; possibly TRBD2 for D (6 bases). CDR1 and CDR2 (germline): MGHRA, YSYEKL. The CDR3 consists of 20 residues. V shed 5 bases and J shed 2 bases, with 30 bases lying between them. The DNA of the CDR3 is TGCGCCAGCAGCTTTCAAGTCTCGGGTGGAGGGAGCCTCGCTCAAGAGACCCAGTACTTC. This sequence encodes CASSFQVSGGGSLAQETQYF.

The J gene is TRBJ2-4, the V gene TRBV21-1. TRBV21-1 is shown as a pseudogene. This CDR3 has 13 amino acids. The CDR3 reads CAAQGTGKNIQYF. Written as DNA, the CDR3 is TGTGCCGCCCAAGGGACGGGAAAAAACATTCAGTACTTC.

This rearrangement joins TRBV4-1 to TRBJ2-3, with D hard to call. Germline CDR1 and CDR2: MGHRA and YSYEKL. The CDR3 consists of 13 residues. With 0 bases removed from V and 8 bases from J, the gap between germline ends came to 9 bases. CDR3 sequence reads: CASSQDLQRTQYF. The CDR3, as DNA: TGCGCCAGCAGCCAAGACCTACAGCGTACGCAGTATTTT.

The rearrangement links TRBV19 to TRBJ2-5; 9 bases match TRBD2. Germline values: CDR1 LNHDA, CDR2 SQIVND (reference sequence). The CDR3 runs to 16 residues. V trimming: 3 bases; J trimming: 5 bases; junction bases outside the gene matches: 10. The CDR3 spells CASSMSSGISPETQYF. The DNA for the CDR3 is TGTGCCAGTAGTATGTCTAGCGGGATTTCCCCTGAGACCCAGTACTTC.

The CDR3 protein is CASSEATGLNQPQHF. The CDR3, as DNA: TGTGCCAGCAGTGAAGCCACAGGCCTCAATCAGCCCCAGCATTTT. This chain links TRBV2 with TRBJ1-5; a weak D match, TRBD1 (5 bases). The CDR3 totals 15 residues. The V end was cut by 0 bases, the J end by 3 bases, with 9 bases between. The V gene's germline CDR1 is SNHLY and CDR2 FYNNEI.

The chain uses TRBV2 and TRBJ2-7, with D hard to call. CDR1 SNHLY and CDR2 FYNNEI come from the germline V gene. Trimming took 1 base from V and 0 from J, leaving 10 bases between them. The CDR3 extends over 15 amino acids. CDR3 in DNA: TGTGCCAGCAGTGAAGTTAGTCATTACTCCTACGAGCAGTACTTC. Translated, it gives CASSEVSHYSYEQYF.

The chain combines TRBV4-1 with TRBJ1-2, with 9 nucleotides matching TRBD1. The CDR3 runs to 15 residues. Germline V gives CDR1 MGHRA, CDR2 YSYEKL. Trimming took 1 base from V and 7 from J; bases not matched to a gene: 7. The CDR3 here is CASSQGHRGPPGYTF. CDR3 DNA sequence: TGCGCCAGCAGCCAAGGACACAGGGGGCCCCCTGGCTACACCTTC.

The rearrangement joins TRBV10-3 to TRBJ1-2; no definite D call. Germline V lookup: CDR1 ENHRY, CDR2 SYGVKD. V gave up 4 bases and J gave up 4 bases, with 10 bases separating them. This CDR3 region has 13 residues. CDR3 nucleotides: TGTGCCATCAGTGCGGAGGACTTCTATGGCTACACCTTC. Protein: CAISAEDFYGYTF.

This chain connects TRBV10-1 to TRBJ2-7; 9 nucleotides match TRBD1. Trimming at V came to 6 bases and at J to 1 base, leaving 4 bases not matched to a gene. This CDR3 contains 14 residues. The V gene's germline CDR1 is WNHNN and CDR2 SYGVQD (reference sequence). CDR3 DNA sequence: TGCGCCAGCAGCGACAGGGGGGGATCCTACGAGCAGTACTTC. Its protein is CASSDRGGSYEQYF.

The chain links TRBV11-1 to TRBJ2-2; TRBD1 is a possible D gene (6 bases). The CDR3 consists of 12 residues. V was pared by 5 bases and J by 7 bases, with 8 bases between. Germline V gives CDR1 SGHAT, CDR2 FQDESV (reference sequence). The CDR3 sequence: CASSPGVGELFF. The CDR3 nucleotides read TGTGCCAGCAGCCCAGGGGTCGGGGAGCTGTTTTTT.

This clone was observed a single time. The V call is TRBV3-1 (or the pseudogene TRBV3-2), the J call TRBJ2-3; D unresolved. The CDR3 loop spans 19 amino acids. Germline assignment: CDR1 LGHDT and CDR2 YNNKEL (reference sequence). The V end was cut by 5 bases, the J end by 4 bases, with 28 bases between. Written as DNA, the CDR3 is TGTGCCAGCAGCGCCATAATCCAGGACCCCCTGGGCTCGCCAGATACGCAGTATTTT. As protein: CASSAIIQDPLGSPDTQYF.

This rearrangement joins TRBV9 to TRBJ2-5; 12 bases fit TRBD2. V gave up 0 bases and J gave up 1 base; unmatched junction bases: 7. Germline V gene sequence: CDR1 SGDLS, CDR2 YYNGEE. CDR3 length equals 18 residues. The CDR3 reads CASSVATLAGGIQETQYF. CDR3 DNA sequence: TGTGCCAGCAGCGTAGCGACACTAGCGGGGGGTATCCAAGAGACCCAGTACTTC.

J is TRBJ1-2 and V is TRBV3-1 (or the pseudogene TRBV3-2); perhaps TRBD1 as D (6 bases). The V and J ends lost 7 bases and 3 bases respectively, with 12 bases between them. CDR3 length equals 13 residues. Germline loops: CDR1 LGHDT, CDR2 YNNKEL (reference sequence). In nucleotides, the CDR3 is TGTGCCAGCAAAGATCAGGGGTACTATGGCTACACCTTC. It specifies CASKDQGYYGYTF.

The chain recombines TRBV18 with TRBJ1-4; D gene uncertain. Between the trimmed V and J ends, which lost 2 bases and 1 base, there was a span of 2 bases. Germline CDR1 KGHSH, CDR2 LQKENI. This CDR3 region has 13 residues. Here the CDR3 DNA reads TGTGCCAGCTCACCATTAACTAATGAAAAACTGTTTTTT. Translated: CASSPLTNEKLFF.